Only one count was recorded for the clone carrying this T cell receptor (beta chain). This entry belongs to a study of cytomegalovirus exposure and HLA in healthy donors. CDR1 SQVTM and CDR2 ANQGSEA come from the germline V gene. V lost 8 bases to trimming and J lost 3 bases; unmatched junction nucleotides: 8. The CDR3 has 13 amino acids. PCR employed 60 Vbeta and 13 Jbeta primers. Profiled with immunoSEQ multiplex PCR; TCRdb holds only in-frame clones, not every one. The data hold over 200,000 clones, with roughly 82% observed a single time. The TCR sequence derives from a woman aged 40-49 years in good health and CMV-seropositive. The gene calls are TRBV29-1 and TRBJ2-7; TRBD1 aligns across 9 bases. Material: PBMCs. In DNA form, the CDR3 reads TGCAGCTGCTCCGGGACAGGGCACTACGAGCAGTACTTC. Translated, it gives CSCSGTGHYEQYF.